The next 11 T cell receptor beta chains were all read from a single sample in a study of blood T cells in healthy people across ages. With a J-beta primer mix and a sample-barcoded 5' primer, a second PCR ran about 6 to 11 cycles. MiXCR was run by TCRdb on the 5' RACE reads, yielding one entry per CDR3 protein. Altogether about 1.8 million distinct CDR3 sequences are present, 49% being singletons, with the ten largest covering less than 2.5%. Specimen: blood. Receptor source: a woman in her thirties or forties in good health.

The gene calls are TRBV6-6 and TRBJ1-5; the match to TRBD1 covers 10 bases. This CDR3 region has 16 residues. V trimming: 0 bases; J trimming: 2 bases; junction bases outside the gene matches: 1. Germline V gene data show CDR1 as MNHNY and CDR2 as SVGAGI (reference sequence). In nucleotides, the CDR3 is TGTGCCAGCAGTTACTCGGGGACAGGGGGCAATCAGCCCCAGCATTTT. This translates into CASSYSGTGGNQPQHF.

The chain has TRBV6-2 or TRBV6-3 and TRBJ1-5; the match to TRBD1 covers 7 bases. Germline CDR1 is MNHEY and CDR2 is SVGEGT. There are 16 residues in the CDR3. The V gene end was trimmed by 2 bases and the J gene end by 4 bases; junction bases not matched to a gene: 8. The CDR3 loop is CASSYAVTGLNQPQHF. In DNA form, the CDR3 reads TGTGCCAGCAGTTACGCAGTGACAGGGTTGAATCAGCCCCAGCATTTT.

This clonotype occurred a few times. The V call is TRBV12-3 or TRBV12-4, the J call TRBJ1-2, with 12 bases identical to TRBD1. V was clipped by 6 bases and J by 4 bases; unmatched bases: 3. The length of the CDR3 is 14 residues. CDR3 sequence reads: CASSGTGGTYGYTF. In DNA form, the CDR3 reads TGTGCCAGCAGCGGGACAGGGGGCACCTATGGCTACACCTTC.

This clonotype was seen more than once but under ten times. The chain combines TRBV29-1 with TRBJ2-1; D may match TRBD1 or TRBD2 (6 bases each). The CDR3 spans 12 residues. Per the germline V gene, CDR1 is SQVTM and CDR2 is ANQGSEA. The CDR3: CSTAYPGAWQFF. CDR3 sequence (DNA): TGCTCCACGGCCTATCCGGGGGCTTGGCAGTTCTTC.

The chain has TRBV6-5 and TRBJ1-5; 7 nucleotides agree with TRBD1. There are 16 residues in the CDR3. Germline V gene lookup returns CDR1 MNHEY and CDR2 SVGAGI. With V trimmed by 2 bases and J by 2 bases, 6 bases remained unmatched. The CDR3 DNA follows: TGTGCCAGCAGTTACACCGACAGGGCAGGCAATCAGCCCCAGCATTTT. Its translation: CASSYTDRAGNQPQHF.

This chain connects TRBV25-1 to TRBJ1-1, with a tentative D call TRBD1 (6 bases). Trimming took 2 bases from V and 3 from J, leaving 13 bases between them. Germline loops: CDR1 MGHDK, CDR2 SYGVNS. The CDR3 has 15 amino acids. The CDR3 bases are TGTGCCAGCAGTGAAAGGGGGGGGGGATACACTGAAGCTTTCTTT. It translates to CASSERGGGYTEAFF.

This clonotype is a singleton in its sample. CDR3 loop: CSAWTSRTANTGELFF. CDR3 bases: TGCAGTGCCTGGACTAGCCGGACAGCGAACACCGGGGAGCTGTTTTTT. The chain joins TRBV20-1 to TRBJ2-2; 8 bases map to TRBD2. CDR1 and CDR2 from the germline V gene are DFQATT and SNEGSKA (reference sequence). The CDR3 length is 16 residues. The V segment lost 6 bases and the J segment 0 bases; nucleotides outside the gene matches: 9.

This clonotype appeared a few times. The rearrangement joins TRBV5-6 to TRBJ1-2; 9 positions match TRBD1. Trimming removed 4 bases from V and 4 bases from J; junction bases left unmatched: 8. The CDR3 loop spans 15 amino acids. CDR1 and CDR2 from the germline V gene are SGHDT and YYEEEE. The CDR3 is CASSRDRVGLYGYTF. In DNA, the CDR3 is TGTGCCAGCAGCCGGGACAGGGTCGGACTCTATGGCTACACCTTC.

This clonotype was detected a few times. V usage is TRBV15 and J usage is TRBJ2-1; 11 bases fit TRBD2. Trimming took 3 bases from V and 4 from J; bases not matched to a gene: 5. CDR1 LNHNV and CDR2 YYDKDF come from the germline V gene (reference sequence). CDR3 size: 16 residues. CDR3 nucleotide sequence: TGTGCCACCAGCAGGGGTCTAGCGGGGGGTTACAATGAGCAGTTCTTC. Translating it yields CATSRGLAGGYNEQFF. Filled out from reference TRBV15 and TRBJ2-1, the complete variable domain reads DAMVIQNPRYQVTQFGKPVTLSCSQTLNHNVMYWYQQKSSQAPKLLFHYYDKDFNNEADTPDNFQSRRPNTSFCFLDIRSPGLGDTAMYLCATSRGLAGGYNEQFFGPGTRLTVL.

This chain uses TRBV6-1 with TRBJ2-7; D gene ambiguous. The DNA end is a closer match to TRBJ2-5, so the J assignment may be wrong. The CDR3 has 13 residues. Germline lookup yields CDR1 MNHNS and CDR2 SASEGT. DNA of the CDR3: TGTGCCAGCAGTGTTCGACGCGAAGAGACCCAGTACTTC. This codes for CASSVRREETQYF.

The sample holds a few counts of this clonotype. The chain's CDR3 is CSAGLMGVSETQYF. CDR3 nucleotide sequence: TGCAGTGCTGGCTTGATGGGGGTGTCCGAGACCCAGTACTTC. The chain is built from TRBV20-1 and TRBJ2-5; either TRBD1 or TRBD2 may supply D (5 bases each). The V gene lost 5 bases and the J gene lost 5 bases, with 18 bases spanning the gap. CDR3 length: 14 residues. Germline-derived CDR1 and CDR2 are DFQATT and SNEGSKA (reference sequence).